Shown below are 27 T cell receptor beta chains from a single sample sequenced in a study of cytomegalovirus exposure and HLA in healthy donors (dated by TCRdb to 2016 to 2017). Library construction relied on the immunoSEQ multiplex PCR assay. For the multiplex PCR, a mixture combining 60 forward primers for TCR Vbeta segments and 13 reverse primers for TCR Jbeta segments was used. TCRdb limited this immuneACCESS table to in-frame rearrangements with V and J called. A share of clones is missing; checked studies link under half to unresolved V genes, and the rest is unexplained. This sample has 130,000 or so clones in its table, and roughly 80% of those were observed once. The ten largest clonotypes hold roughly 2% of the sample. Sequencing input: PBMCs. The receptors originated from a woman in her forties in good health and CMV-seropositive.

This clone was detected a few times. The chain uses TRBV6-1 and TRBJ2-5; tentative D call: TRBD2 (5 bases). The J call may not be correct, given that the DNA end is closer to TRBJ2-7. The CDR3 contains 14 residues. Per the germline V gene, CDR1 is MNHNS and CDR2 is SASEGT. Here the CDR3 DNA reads TGTGCCAGCATACCCGGGGATTTGAAGTACGAGCAGTACTTC. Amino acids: CASIPGDLKYEQYF.

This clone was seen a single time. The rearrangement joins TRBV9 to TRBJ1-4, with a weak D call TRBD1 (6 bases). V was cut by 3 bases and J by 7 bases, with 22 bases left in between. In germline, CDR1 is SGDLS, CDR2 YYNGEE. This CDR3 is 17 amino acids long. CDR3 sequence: CASSASPIGGLSEKLFF. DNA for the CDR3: TGTGCCAGCAGCGCCTCACCAATCGGGGGGCTGAGTGAAAAACTGTTTTTT.

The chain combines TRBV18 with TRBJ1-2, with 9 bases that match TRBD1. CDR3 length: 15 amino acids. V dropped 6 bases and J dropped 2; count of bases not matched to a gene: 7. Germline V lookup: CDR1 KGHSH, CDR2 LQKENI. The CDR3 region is CASSRRDRENYGYTF. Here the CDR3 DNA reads TGTGCCAGCTCGCGACGGGACAGGGAGAACTATGGCTACACCTTC.

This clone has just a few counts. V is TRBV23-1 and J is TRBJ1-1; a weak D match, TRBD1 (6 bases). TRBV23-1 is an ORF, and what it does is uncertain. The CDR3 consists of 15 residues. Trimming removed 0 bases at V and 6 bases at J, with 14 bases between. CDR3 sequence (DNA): TGCGCCAGCAGTCAATCCACTACAGGGATCCCTGAAGCTTTCTTT. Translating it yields CASSQSTTGIPEAFF.

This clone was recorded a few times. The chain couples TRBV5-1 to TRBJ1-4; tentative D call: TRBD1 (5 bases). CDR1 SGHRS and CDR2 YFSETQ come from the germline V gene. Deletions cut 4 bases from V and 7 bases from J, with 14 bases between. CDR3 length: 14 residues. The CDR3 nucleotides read TGCGCCAGCAGCCTCACAGGCGCTGGTGAAAAACTGTTTTTT. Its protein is CASSLTGAGEKLFF.

As DNA, the CDR3 is TGTGCCATCAGTGAGGGGGTGACTAGCGGGGGCGTCAGATGGTACAATGAGCAGTTCTTC. This sequence encodes CAISEGVTSGGVRWYNEQFF. V usage is TRBV10-3 and J usage is TRBJ2-1, with 12 bases identical to TRBD2. V was pared by 2 bases and J by 4 bases, with 15 bases of the junction left unmatched. CDR1 ENHRY and CDR2 SYGVKD come from the germline V gene. The CDR3 covers 20 residues.

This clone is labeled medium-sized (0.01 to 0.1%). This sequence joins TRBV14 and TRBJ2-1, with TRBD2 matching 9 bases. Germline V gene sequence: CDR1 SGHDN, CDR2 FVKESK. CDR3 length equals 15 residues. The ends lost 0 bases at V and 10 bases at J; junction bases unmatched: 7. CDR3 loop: CASSQEWGTSYEQFF. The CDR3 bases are TGTGCCAGCAGCCAAGAGTGGGGGACTAGCTACGAGCAGTTCTTC.

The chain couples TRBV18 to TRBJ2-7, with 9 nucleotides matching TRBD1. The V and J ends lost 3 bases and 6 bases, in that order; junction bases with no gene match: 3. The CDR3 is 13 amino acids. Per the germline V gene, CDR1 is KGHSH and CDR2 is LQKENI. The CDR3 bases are TGTGCCAGCTCACCGGGACAGGGTCCCGAGCAGTACTTC. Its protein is CASSPGQGPEQYF.

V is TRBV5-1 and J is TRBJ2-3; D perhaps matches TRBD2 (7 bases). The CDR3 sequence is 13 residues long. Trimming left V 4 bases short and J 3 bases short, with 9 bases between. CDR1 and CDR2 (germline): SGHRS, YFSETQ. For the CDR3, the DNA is TGCGCCAGCAGCAGCGGGACAACAGATACGCAGTATTTT. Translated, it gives CASSSGTTDTQYF.

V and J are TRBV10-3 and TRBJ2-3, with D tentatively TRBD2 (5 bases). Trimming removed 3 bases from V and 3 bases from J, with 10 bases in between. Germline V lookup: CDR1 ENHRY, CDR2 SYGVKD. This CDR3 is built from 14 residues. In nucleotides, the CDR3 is TGTGCCATCAGTGAAAAAGGGAGAACAGATACGCAGTATTTT. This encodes CAISEKGRTDTQYF.

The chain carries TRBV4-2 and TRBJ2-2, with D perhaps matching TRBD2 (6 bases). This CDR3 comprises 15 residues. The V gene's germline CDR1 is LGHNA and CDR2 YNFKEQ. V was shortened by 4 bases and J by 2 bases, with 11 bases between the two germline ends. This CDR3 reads CASSRSSENTGELFF. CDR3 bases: TGTGCCAGCAGCCGGTCTAGCGAAAACACCGGGGAGCTGTTTTTT.

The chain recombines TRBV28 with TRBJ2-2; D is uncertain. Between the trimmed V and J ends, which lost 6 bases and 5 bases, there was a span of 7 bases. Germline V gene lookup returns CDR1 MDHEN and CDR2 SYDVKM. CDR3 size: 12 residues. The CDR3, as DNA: TGTGCCAGCAGCCTTTCGACCGGGGAGCTGTTTTTT. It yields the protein CASSLSTGELFF.

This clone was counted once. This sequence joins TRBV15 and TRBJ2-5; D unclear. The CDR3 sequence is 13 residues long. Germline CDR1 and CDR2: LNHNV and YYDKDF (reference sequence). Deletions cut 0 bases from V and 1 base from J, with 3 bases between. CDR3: CATSRDSQETQYF. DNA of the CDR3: TGTGCCACCAGCAGAGACAGCCAAGAGACCCAGTACTTC.

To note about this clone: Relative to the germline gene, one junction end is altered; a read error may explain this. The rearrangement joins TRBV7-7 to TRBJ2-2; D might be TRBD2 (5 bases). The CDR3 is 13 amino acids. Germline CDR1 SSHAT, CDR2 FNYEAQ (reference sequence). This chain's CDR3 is CASTSGSPGELFF. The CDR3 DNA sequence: TGTGCTAGCACCTCGGGGTCGCCCGGGGAGCTGTTTTTT. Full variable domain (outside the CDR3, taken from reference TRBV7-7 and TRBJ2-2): GAGVSQSPRYKVTKRGQDVTLRCDPISSHATLYWYQQALGQGPEFLTYFNYEAQPDKSGLPSDRFSAERPEGSISTLTIQRTEQRDSAMYRCASTSGSPGELFFGEGSRLTVL.

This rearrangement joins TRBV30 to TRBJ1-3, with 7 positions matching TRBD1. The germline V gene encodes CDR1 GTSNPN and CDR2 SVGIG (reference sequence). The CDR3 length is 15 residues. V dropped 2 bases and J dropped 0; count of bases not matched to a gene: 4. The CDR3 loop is CAWSMGQRSGNTIYF. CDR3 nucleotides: TGTGCCTGGAGTATGGGACAGCGCTCTGGAAACACCATATATTTT.

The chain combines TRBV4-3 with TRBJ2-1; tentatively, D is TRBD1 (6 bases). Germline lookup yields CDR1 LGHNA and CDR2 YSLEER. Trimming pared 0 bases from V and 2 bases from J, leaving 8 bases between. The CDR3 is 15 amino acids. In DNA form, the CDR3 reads TGCGCCAGCAGCCAAGAAGAGGGGGCCTACAATGAGCAGTTCTTC. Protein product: CASSQEEGAYNEQFF.

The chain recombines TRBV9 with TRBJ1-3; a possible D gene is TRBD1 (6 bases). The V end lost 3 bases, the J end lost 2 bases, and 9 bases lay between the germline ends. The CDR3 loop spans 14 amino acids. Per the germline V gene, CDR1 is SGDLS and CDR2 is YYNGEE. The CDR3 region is CASSADSTGNTIYF. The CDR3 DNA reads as TGTGCCAGCAGCGCGGACAGTACTGGAAACACCATATATTTT.

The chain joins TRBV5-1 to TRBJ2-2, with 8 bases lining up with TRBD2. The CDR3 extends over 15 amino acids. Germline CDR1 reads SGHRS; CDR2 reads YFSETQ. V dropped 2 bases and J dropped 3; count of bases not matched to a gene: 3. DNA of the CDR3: TGCGCCAGCAGCTTAATAGCGGGGTACACCGGGGAGCTGTTTTTT. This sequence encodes CASSLIAGYTGELFF.

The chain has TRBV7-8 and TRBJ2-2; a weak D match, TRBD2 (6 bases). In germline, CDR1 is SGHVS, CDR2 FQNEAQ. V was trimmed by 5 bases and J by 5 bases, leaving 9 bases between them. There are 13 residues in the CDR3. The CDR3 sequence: CASSRGTTGELFF. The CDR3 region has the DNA TGTGCCAGCAGCCGAGGGACTACCGGGGAGCTGTTTTTT.

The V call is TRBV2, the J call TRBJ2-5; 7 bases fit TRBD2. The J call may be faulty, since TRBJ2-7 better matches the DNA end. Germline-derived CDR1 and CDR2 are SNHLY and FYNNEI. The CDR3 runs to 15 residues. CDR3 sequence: CASRKEGGRSHEQYF. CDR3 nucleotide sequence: TGTGCCAGCAGGAAGGAAGGCGGGAGAAGCCACGAGCAGTACTTC.

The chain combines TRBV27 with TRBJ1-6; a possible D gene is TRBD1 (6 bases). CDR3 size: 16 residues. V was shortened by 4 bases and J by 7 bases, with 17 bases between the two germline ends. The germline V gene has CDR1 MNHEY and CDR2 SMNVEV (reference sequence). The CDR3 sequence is CASSSGTISLNSPLHF. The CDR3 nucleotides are TGTGCCAGCAGTTCCGGGACAATCAGCCTGAATTCACCCCTCCACTTT.

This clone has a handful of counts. The CDR3 here is CASSFAADTQYF. The CDR3 DNA is TGTGCCAGCAGCTTCGCAGCGGATACGCAGTATTTT. The chain has TRBV7-3 and TRBJ2-3, with D uncertain. V shed 3 bases and J shed 6 bases, with 7 bases lying between them. CDR1 is SGHTA, CDR2 FQGTGA, per germline. The CDR3 contains 12 residues.

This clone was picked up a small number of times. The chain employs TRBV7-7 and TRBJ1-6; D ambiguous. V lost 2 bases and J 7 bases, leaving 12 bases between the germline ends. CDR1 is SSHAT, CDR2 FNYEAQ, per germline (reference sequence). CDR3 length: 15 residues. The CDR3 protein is CASSLRTRGNSPLHF. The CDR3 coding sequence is TGTGCCAGCAGCTTAAGGACCCGGGGAAATTCACCCCTCCACTTT.

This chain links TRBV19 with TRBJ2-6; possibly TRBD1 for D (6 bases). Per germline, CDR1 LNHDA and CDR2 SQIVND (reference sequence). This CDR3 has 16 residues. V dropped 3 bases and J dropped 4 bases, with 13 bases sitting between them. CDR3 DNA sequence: TGTGCCAGTAGTATGGGGCAGGGGTTCGGGGCCAACGTCCTGACTTTC. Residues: CASSMGQGFGANVLTF.

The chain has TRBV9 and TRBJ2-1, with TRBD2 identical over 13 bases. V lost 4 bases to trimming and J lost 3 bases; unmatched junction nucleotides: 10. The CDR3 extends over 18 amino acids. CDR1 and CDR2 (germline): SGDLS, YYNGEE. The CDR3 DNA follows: TGTGCCAGCAGCCCCGGACTAGCGGGAGTGGGGGGCTACAATGAGCAGTTCTTC. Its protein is CASSPGLAGVGGYNEQFF.

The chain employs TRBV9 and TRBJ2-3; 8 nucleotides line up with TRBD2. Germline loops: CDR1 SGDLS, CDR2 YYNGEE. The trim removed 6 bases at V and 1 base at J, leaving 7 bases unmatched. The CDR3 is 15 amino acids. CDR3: CASNRGGGGTDTQYF. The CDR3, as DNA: TGTGCCAGCAATCGGGGGGGCGGGGGCACAGATACGCAGTATTTT.

CDR3 sequence (DNA): TGTGCCAGCAGCTTAGGTGGGGCCTATAATGGCTACACCTTC. Protein sequence: CASSLGGAYNGYTF. The rearrangement links TRBV7-2 to TRBJ1-2; tentatively, D is TRBD1 (5 bases). Germline CDR1 SGHTA, CDR2 FQGNSA. This CDR3 region has 14 residues. The germline V and J ends were trimmed by 1 base and 6 bases, with 12 bases remaining between them.